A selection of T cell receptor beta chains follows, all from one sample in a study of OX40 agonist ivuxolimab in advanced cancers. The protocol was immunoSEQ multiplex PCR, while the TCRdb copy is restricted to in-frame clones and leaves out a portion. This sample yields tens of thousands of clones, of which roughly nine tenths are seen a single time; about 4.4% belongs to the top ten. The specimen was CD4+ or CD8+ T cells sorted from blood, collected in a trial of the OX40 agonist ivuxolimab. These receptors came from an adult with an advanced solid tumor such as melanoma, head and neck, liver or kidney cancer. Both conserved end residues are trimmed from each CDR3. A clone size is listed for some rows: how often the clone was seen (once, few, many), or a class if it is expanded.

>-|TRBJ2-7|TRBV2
ASITGQGVGYEQY
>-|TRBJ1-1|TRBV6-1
ASSEGQGEGTEAF
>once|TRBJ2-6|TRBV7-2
ASSFSPQGYREGANVLT
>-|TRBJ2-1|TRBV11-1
ASSLGLSGPYNEQF
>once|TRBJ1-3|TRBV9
ASSAQTGAGNTIY
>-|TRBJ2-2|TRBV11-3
ASSPRQGMSTGELF
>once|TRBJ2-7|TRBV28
ASSFPRRTGDEQY
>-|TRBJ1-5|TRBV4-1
ASSQERGFQPQH
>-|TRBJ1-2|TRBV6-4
ASSDSAGTANGYT
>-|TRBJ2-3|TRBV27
ASSFSPISDTQY
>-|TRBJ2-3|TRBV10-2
ASVSPQGGDTQY
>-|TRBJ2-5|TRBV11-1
ASSRGGGRETQY
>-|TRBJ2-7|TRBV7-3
ASSLSGTGSYEQY
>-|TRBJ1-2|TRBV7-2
ASSLVPESQIYGYT
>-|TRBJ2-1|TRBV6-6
ASRLAGHNEQF
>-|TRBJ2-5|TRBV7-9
ASSLAIGGGSQETQY
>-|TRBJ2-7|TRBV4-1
ASSPRGREASYEQY
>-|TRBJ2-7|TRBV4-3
ASSQWTSGNYEQY
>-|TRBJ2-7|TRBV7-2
ASSLEGVQY